This T cell receptor (beta chain) derives from a study of blood T cells in healthy people across ages. Details on this clonotype: A read error is possible here, since a much larger clone lies one base away.

For the second PCR, which ran for roughly 7 to 11 cycles, a sample-barcoded 5' primer and a J-beta primer mix were used. TCRdb redid the calling of the 5' RACE reads with MiXCR, one entry per CDR3 protein. The sample includes some 1.5 million distinct CDR3 sequences, under 30% seen only once; the top ten take 7.7%. The clonotype comes from a young woman in good health. The sample consisted of blood.

CDR3 coding DNA: TGTGCCAGCGGTTGGAACTATGGCACAGATACGCAGTATTTT. Amino acid sequence: CASGWNYGTDTQYF. The chain combines TRBV28 with TRBJ2-3; unclear D gene. The CDR3 runs 14 residues. V was cut by 8 bases and J by 1 base, with 13 bases left in between. Germline CDR1 and CDR2: MDHEN and SYDVKM.